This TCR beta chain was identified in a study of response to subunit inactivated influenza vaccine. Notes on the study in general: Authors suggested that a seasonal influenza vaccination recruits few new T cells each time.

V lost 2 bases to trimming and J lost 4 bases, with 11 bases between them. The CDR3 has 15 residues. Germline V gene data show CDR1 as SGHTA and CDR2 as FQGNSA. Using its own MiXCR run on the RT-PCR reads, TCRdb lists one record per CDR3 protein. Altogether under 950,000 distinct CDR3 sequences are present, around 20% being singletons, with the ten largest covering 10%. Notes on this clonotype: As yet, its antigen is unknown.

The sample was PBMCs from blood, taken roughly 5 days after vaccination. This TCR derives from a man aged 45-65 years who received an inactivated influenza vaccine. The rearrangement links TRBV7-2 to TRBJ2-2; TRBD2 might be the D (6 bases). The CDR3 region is CASSLSGVGTGELFF. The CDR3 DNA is TGTGCCAGCAGCTTATCGGGGGTTGGCACCGGGGAGCTGTTTTTT.